Listed below are T cell receptor beta chains from one sample, sequenced in a study of shared clonotypes between healthy human individuals. The protocol was immunoSEQ multiplex PCR, while the TCRdb copy is restricted to in-frame clones and leaves out a portion. The sample contains over 2,000,000 clones, 93% of which appear only once. Material for sequencing was naive CD8+ T cells from PBMCs. These TCRs come from a man aged 18-30 years in good health. Some clones in this sample may be carry-over from other donors' samples. Each CDR3 is given with its conserved first and last residue. The D gene is left open where the match is weak.

TRBJ1-2 TRBD1 TRBV27 CASSLSPRGVDGYTF
TRBJ2-1 TRBD1 TRBV15 CATSRASGTGGWEQFF
TRBJ1-2 NA TRBV29-1 CSAVPPTPGYTF
TRBJ1-1 NA TRBV27 CASRPDARLEAFF
TRBJ1-3 NA TRBV5-1 CASSQDLSSGNTIYF
TRBJ2-1 NA TRBV5-5 CASRYYTGYNEQFF
TRBJ1-5 NA TRBV5-5 CASSWELDHLTHSNQPQHF
TRBJ2-1 NA TRBV6-1 CASSEYPLGAEYYNEQFF
TRBJ1-1 NA TRBV9 CASSEWNTEGFEAFF
TRBJ1-2 TRBD1 TRBV19 CASSIDWGTGTDYGYTF
TRBJ1-2 NA TRBV11-3 CASSFYGGKGYTF
TRBJ2-1 NA TRBV30 CAWSATGIEQFF
TRBJ1-2 NA TRBV29-1 CSVVGISDYGYTF
TRBJ1-5 NA TRBV28 CASRRGVGNQPQHF
TRBJ2-7 NA TRBV15 CATSTESGASFEQYF
NA NA TRBV28 CASSFAVTGAYEQYF
TRBJ2-7 NA TRBV28 CASSLIRKSSYEQYF
TRBJ2-1 TRBD2 TRBV7-9 CASSFGGLAGRQFF
TRBJ1-1 NA TRBV15 CATRVGQQNTEAFF
TRBJ2-7 TRBD2 TRBV6-5 CASSKTSGRAYEQYF
TRBJ1-5 TRBD1 TRBV28 CASSPEGGGNQPQHF
TRBJ2-3 NA TRBV5-4 CASSGDTSSTDTQYF
TRBJ1-1 NA TRBV29-1 CSVEGVQAEAFF
TRBJ1-1 NA TRBV30 CAWSVGSAEAFF
TRBJ1-2 TRBD1 TRBV10-3 CAIRESRGQGYGYTF
TRBJ2-7 NA TRBV28 CASSLFGEIYVEQYF
TRBJ2-7 NA TRBV30 CAWSGGSPYEQYF
TRBJ2-7 NA TRBV7-9 CASSEGTYEQYF
TRBJ2-1 NA TRBV9 CASSPTAPKNNEQFF
TRBJ1-3 NA TRBV4-3 CASSQGVWGSSGNTIYF
TRBJ1-2 NA TRBV27 CASSTRGSLFDYTF
TRBJ2-2 NA TRBV19 CASRTRGKPGELFF
TRBJ2-7 NA TRBV27 CASSSYSEPYEQYF